This T cell receptor (beta chain) was recorded in a study of spatial heterogeneity in lung cancer. Study overall: Each distinct TCR and UMI combination averaged more than ten appearances in raw reads.

TCRdb itself ran the 5' RACE reads through MiXCR, one entry per CDR3 protein. The table records 20,000 to 25,000 distinct CDR3 sequences, 6.5% to 8% of them present only once. The sample holds many counts of this clonotype. With 3 bases removed from V and 3 bases from J, the gap between germline ends came to 2 bases. The germline gives CDR1 LNHNV, CDR2 YYDKDF (reference sequence). The CDR3 consists of 12 residues. Time point of the sample: sample taken at primary tumor resection. Sequencing was performed on whole RNA extracted from tumor and nontumor lung tissue, or from frozen PBMC, and the material was left unsorted.

The clonotype comes from a male donor with early-stage non-small cell lung cancer. This sequence joins TRBV15 and TRBJ1-4; D is unclear. The sequencing here drew on PBMCs, taken at surgery. The CDR3 DNA reads as TGTGCCACCAGCAGCGCTAATGAAAAACTGTTTTTT. Its protein is CATSSANEKLFF.